This entry is about one T cell receptor beta chain. The antigen is unknown. As for time point: proximal margin of the surgical specimen (macroscopically non-inflamed). Eligibility required adulthood, ileal or ileocolonic Crohn's disease and indicated ileocolonic resection. Method: immunoSEQ multiplex PCR; TCRdb's copy keeps in-frame clones and lacks some. The table has roughly 7,000 clones, around 82% seen once. The data originate from a study of T cell repertoires in ileal Crohn's disease. From germline, CDR1 is MDHEN and CDR2 SYDVKM. J was trimmed by 8 bases and V by 5 bases; bases with no gene match: 7. This CDR3 region has 15 residues. The study, taken as a whole, reports: All patients with clonality above 26.8% had endoscopic recurrence. Clonal expansions were more frequent in active smokers than non-smokers at surgery. Compared with CD4 T cells, sorted CD8 cells carried more expanded clones.

The material sequenced was ileal tissue. The chain links TRBV28 to TRBJ2-1; 12 bases map to TRBD2. This clonotype was obtained from an adult with Crohn's disease. The CDR3 coding sequence is TGTGCCAGCAGTCCCCGGTCTAGCGGGAGGGATGAGCAGTTCTTC. This translates into CASSPRSSGRDEQFF.